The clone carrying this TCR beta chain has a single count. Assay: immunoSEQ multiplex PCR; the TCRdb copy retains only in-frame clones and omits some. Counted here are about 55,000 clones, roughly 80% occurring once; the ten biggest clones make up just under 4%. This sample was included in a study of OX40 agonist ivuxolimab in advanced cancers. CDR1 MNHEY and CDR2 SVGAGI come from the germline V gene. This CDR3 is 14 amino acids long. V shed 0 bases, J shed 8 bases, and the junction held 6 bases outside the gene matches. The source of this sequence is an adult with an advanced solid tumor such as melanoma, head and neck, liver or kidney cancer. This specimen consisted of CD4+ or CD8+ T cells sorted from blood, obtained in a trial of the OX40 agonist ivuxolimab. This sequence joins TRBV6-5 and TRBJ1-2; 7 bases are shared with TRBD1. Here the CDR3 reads CASSYSDRREGYTF. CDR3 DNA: TGTGCCAGCAGTTACTCGGACAGGCGAGAGGGCTACACCTTC.